The 20 T cell receptor beta chains below were found in one sample sequenced in a study of human T cells and chemical hapten exposure. TCRdb independently ran MiXCR on the RACE reads; one entry per CDR3 protein. The repertoire holds tens of thousands of distinct CDR3 sequences, with 10% as singletons. Stated time point: patch test 2, 6 weeks after DPC sensitization. Treatment of the sample: therapeutic diphenylcyclopropenone sensitization with weekly scalp DPC. Specimen: whole blood, collected in connection with sensitization to the hapten diphenylcyclopropenone (DPC). All receptors derive from a woman in her forties or fifties with alopecia areata. Some clones in this sample may be carry-over from other donors' samples.

The rearrangement uses TRBV5-5 and TRBJ2-1, with TRBD1 matching over 7 bases. CDR1 and CDR2 from the germline V gene are SGHKS and YYEKEE (reference sequence). With V trimmed by 2 bases and J by 1 base, 3 bases remained unmatched. CDR3 size: 15 residues. In nucleotides, the CDR3 is TGTGCCAGCAGCTTTCAGGGGGAATCCTACAATGAGCAGTTCTTC. This codes for CASSFQGESYNEQFF.

This clonotype was observed at least ten times. The CDR3 loop is CASSPVGGTDTQYF. Written as DNA, the CDR3 is TGTGCCAGCTCCCCCGTTGGAGGCACAGATACGCAGTATTTT. The chain combines TRBV18 with TRBJ2-3; no definite D call. There are 14 residues in the CDR3. The V end was cut by 6 bases, the J end by 1 base, with 11 bases between. Germline CDR1 reads KGHSH; CDR2 reads LQKENI.

A few counts support this clonotype. The CDR3 loop reads CASSPAVSYEQYF. The CDR3, as DNA: TGTGCCAGTAGTCCAGCGGTCTCCTACGAGCAGTACTTC. V usage is TRBV19 and J usage is TRBJ2-7; D is perhaps TRBD2 (5 bases). The ends were cut back, 5 bases at V and 0 bases at J, with 8 bases in the middle. The CDR3 spans 13 residues. Germline V lookup: CDR1 LNHDA, CDR2 SQIVND (reference sequence).

This clonotype was seen more than once but under ten times. V gene TRBV27 combines with J gene TRBJ2-6; D remains unclear. With 9 bases removed from V and 0 bases from J, the gap between germline ends came to 18 bases. The CDR3 totals 17 residues. CDR1 is MNHEY, CDR2 SMNVEV, per germline (reference sequence). Here the CDR3 reads CARPLSPPDSGANVLTF. The CDR3 nucleotides are TGTGCCAGGCCTTTAAGCCCTCCGGACTCTGGGGCCAACGTCCTGACTTTC.

The chain couples TRBV28 to TRBJ1-3, with D unclear. Trimming cost V 8 bases and J 6 bases, with 8 bases left between them. The CDR3 runs to 11 residues. Germline CDR1 reads MDHEN; CDR2 reads SYDVKM. CDR3 sequence: CASRTANTIYF. In nucleotides, the CDR3 is TGTGCCAGCCGGACGGCAAACACCATATATTTT.

The DNA of the CDR3 is TGTGCCAGCAGTTTTTCAGGGGCGAATGGCTACACCTTC. It is translated as CASSFSGANGYTF. V is TRBV27 and J is TRBJ1-2, with a weak D call TRBD1 (6 bases). The CDR3 spans 13 residues. With 3 bases removed from V and 6 bases from J, the gap between germline ends came to 11 bases. Germline CDR1 MNHEY, CDR2 SMNVEV (reference sequence).

This clonotype was observed many times. This chain joins TRBV20-1 and TRBJ2-7, with D possibly being TRBD2 (6 bases). The germline V and J ends were trimmed by 5 bases and 0 bases, with 14 bases remaining between them. Per germline, CDR1 DFQATT and CDR2 SNEGSKA (reference sequence). CDR3 length: 14 residues. CDR3 amino acids: CSAATSQSSYEQYF. The CDR3 bases are TGCAGTGCTGCTACTAGCCAGAGCTCCTACGAGCAGTACTTC.

The J gene is TRBJ2-3, the V gene TRBV6-2 or TRBV6-3; D is tentatively TRBD1 or TRBD2 (5 bases each). V was trimmed by 4 bases and J by 3 bases, leaving 14 bases between them. The CDR3 loop spans 15 amino acids. The germline CDR1 and CDR2 sequences are MNHEY and SVGEGT. This CDR3 is CASSFQGRGTDTQYF. DNA for the CDR3: TGTGCCAGCAGTTTTCAGGGAAGAGGGACAGATACGCAGTATTTT.

The chain uses TRBV27 and TRBJ2-6; 7 bases fit TRBD1. This CDR3 is 17 amino acids long. V gave up 4 bases and J gave up 0 bases; unmatched junction bases: 6. CDR1 and CDR2 (germline): MNHEY, SMNVEV (reference sequence). The CDR3 nucleotides are TGTGCCAGCAGTTCGACAGGGAGCCGCTCTGGGGCCAACGTCCTGACTTTC. This sequence encodes CASSSTGSRSGANVLTF.

The chain couples TRBV5-5 to TRBJ1-3; D gene uncertain. Trimming took 3 bases from V and 0 from J, leaving 10 bases between them. This CDR3 has 15 amino acids. The germline V gene has CDR1 SGHKS and CDR2 YYEKEE (reference sequence). The CDR3 loop is CASSSTPFSGNTIYF. The CDR3 DNA sequence: TGTGCCAGCAGCTCGACACCATTCTCTGGAAACACCATATATTTT.

CDR3 DNA sequence: TGCAGCGGCCAACTGGGAGGTGGAGGTGAGCAGTTCTTC. Amino acids: CSGQLGGGGEQFF. The chain uses TRBV29-1 and TRBJ2-1; the D gene is possibly TRBD2 (6 bases). CDR3 length: 13 amino acids. V was clipped by 7 bases and J by 9 bases, with 19 bases between them. CDR1 is SQVTM, CDR2 ANQGSEA, per germline.

This clonotype was observed many times. This rearrangement joins TRBV7-3 to TRBJ2-1, with 11 positions matching TRBD2. V trimming: 5 bases; J trimming: 8 bases; junction bases outside the gene matches: 8. CDR1 is SGHTA and CDR2 is FQGTGA in the germline V gene. The CDR3 length is 15 residues. CDR3 loop: CASSQTSGRLDEQFF. Written as DNA, the CDR3 is TGTGCCAGCAGCCAAACTAGCGGGAGACTGGATGAGCAGTTCTTC.

At least ten counts were recorded for this clonotype. The chain carries TRBV6-5 and TRBJ1-6; tentatively, D is TRBD1 (5 bases). Germline assignment: CDR1 MNHEY and CDR2 SVGAGI. Trimming took off 7 bases at V and 8 bases at J, with 12 bases between the two ends. The CDR3 contains 13 residues. The CDR3 loop is CASTQDIDSPLHF. The CDR3 nucleotides are TGTGCCAGCACCCAGGACATTGATTCACCCCTCCACTTT.

V is TRBV20-1 and J is TRBJ1-2; D is unclear. Trimming took 5 bases from V and 6 from J, leaving 13 bases between them. The CDR3 extends over 12 amino acids. From germline, CDR1 is DFQATT and CDR2 SNEGSKA (reference sequence). CDR3 sequence (DNA): TGCAGTGCTCAGGAAGGGTCACATGGCTACACCTTC. This translates into CSAQEGSHGYTF.

The CDR3 loop reads CASSKTGRGYGYTF. The CDR3 DNA reads as TGTGCCAGCAGTAAGACAGGGAGGGGGTATGGCTACACCTTC. The chain has TRBV12-3 or TRBV12-4 and TRBJ1-2; 7 nucleotides align to TRBD1. The CDR3 sequence is 14 residues long. The trim removed 5 bases at V and 5 bases at J, leaving 8 bases unmatched.

The chain recombines TRBV3-2 with TRBJ1-6. TRBV3-2 is a recognized pseudogene. The CDR3 runs to 17 residues. In nucleotides, the CDR3 is TGTGCCAGCAGCCAGAGGAAAGGGAGCTCCTATAATTCACCCCTCCACTTT. Its translation is CASSQRKGSSYNSPLHF.

The chain links TRBV11-3 to TRBJ2-2, with 12 bases fitting TRBD2. This CDR3 has 18 residues. In germline, CDR1 is SGHNT, CDR2 YENEEA. Germline trimming cut 4 bases from V and 5 bases from J; bases unmatched to any gene: 11. CDR3 region: CASSSTRLAGVATGELFF. CDR3 nucleotides: TGTGCCAGCAGCTCAACCCGACTAGCGGGAGTGGCTACCGGGGAGCTGTTTTTT.

This clonotype was picked up a small number of times. The genes are TRBV6-2 or TRBV6-3 and TRBJ1-4; no clear D. The CDR3 totals 17 residues. Trimming pared 3 bases from V and 0 bases from J, leaving 14 bases between. Looked up from germline, CDR1 is MNHEY and CDR2 is SVGEGT. CDR3 bases: TGTGCCAGCAGTTATCGCAGGAGCGGCACAACTAATGAAAAACTGTTTTTT. The encoded protein is CASSYRRSGTTNEKLFF.

The rearrangement uses TRBV9 and TRBJ2-7; TRBD1 or TRBD2 may be the D gene (5 bases each). The CDR3 contains 13 residues. The germline gives CDR1 SGDLS, CDR2 YYNGEE. V was cut by 4 bases and J by 3 bases, with 11 bases left in between. In nucleotides, the CDR3 is TGTGCCAGCAGCCGGGATGGGGGCTACGAGCAGTACTTC. Translated, it gives CASSRDGGYEQYF.

This clonotype was counted many times. This chain links TRBV7-3 with TRBJ2-1, with 9 bases lining up with TRBD2. The CDR3 runs 16 residues. Germline CDR1 is SGHTA and CDR2 is FQGTGA. With V trimmed by 4 bases and J by 2 bases, 6 bases remained unmatched. CDR3 in amino acids: CASSSVAGGAYNEQFF. CDR3 DNA: TGTGCCAGCAGCTCCGTGGCGGGAGGGGCCTACAATGAGCAGTTCTTC.